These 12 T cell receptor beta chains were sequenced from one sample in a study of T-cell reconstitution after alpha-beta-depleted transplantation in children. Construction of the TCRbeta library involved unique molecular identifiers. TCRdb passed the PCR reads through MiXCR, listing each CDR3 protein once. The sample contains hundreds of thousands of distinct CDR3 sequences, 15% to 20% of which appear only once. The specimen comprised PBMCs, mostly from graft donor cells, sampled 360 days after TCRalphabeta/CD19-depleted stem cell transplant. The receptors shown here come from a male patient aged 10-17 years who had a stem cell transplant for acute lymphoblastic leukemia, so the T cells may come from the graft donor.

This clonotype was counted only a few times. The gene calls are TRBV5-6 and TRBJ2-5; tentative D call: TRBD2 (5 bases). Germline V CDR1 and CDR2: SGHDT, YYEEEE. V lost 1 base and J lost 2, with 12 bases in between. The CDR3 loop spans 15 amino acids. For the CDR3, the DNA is TGTGCCAGCAGCTTGTATCTAGCTTATCAAGAGACCCAGTACTTC. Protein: CASSLYLAYQETQYF.

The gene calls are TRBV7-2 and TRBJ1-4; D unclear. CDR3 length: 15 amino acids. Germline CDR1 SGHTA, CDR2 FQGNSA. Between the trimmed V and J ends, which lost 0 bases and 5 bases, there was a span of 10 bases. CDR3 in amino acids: CASSLAQTRNEKLFF. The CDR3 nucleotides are TGTGCCAGCAGCTTAGCACAGACACGGAATGAAAAACTGTTTTTT.

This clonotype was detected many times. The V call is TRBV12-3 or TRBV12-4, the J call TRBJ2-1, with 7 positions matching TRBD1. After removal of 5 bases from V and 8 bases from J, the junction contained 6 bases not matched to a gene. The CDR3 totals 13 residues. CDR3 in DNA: TGTGCCAGCAGTCCGGACAGGTACCATGAGCAGTTCTTC. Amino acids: CASSPDRYHEQFF.

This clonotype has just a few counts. The DNA for the CDR3 is TGCGCCAGCAGCCATCAGGGGGCAACTAATGAAAAACTGTTTTTT. Encoded protein: CASSHQGATNEKLFF. The gene calls are TRBV4-3 and TRBJ1-4, with 7 bases identical to TRBD1. The CDR3 length is 15 residues. The germline CDR1 and CDR2 sequences are LGHNA and YSLEER. J lost 0 bases, V lost 3 bases, and 1 base had no gene match.

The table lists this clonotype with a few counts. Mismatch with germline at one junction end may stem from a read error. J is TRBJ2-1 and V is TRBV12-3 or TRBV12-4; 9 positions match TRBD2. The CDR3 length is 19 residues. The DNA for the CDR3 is TGTGCCAGCTGTTTACCGACACAGGTAGCGGGAGCTTTCTACAATGAGCAGTTCTTC. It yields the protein CASCLPTQVAGAFYNEQFF.

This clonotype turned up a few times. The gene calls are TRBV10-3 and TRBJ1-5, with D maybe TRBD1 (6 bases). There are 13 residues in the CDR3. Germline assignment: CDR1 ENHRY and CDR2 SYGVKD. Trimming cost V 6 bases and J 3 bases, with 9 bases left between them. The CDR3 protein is CAIRGAYNQPQHF. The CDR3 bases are TGTGCCATCAGGGGGGCTTACAATCAGCCCCAGCATTTT.

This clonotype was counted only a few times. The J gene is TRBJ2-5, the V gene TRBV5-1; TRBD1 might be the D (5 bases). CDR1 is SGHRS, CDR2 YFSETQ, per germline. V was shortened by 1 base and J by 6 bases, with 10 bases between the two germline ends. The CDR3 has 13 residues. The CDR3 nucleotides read TGCGCCAGCAGCTTGAGGGGCGTACAGACCCAGTACTTC. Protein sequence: CASSLRGVQTQYF.

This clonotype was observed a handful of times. CDR3 region: CASSYRTGDNEQFF. The CDR3 DNA sequence: TGTGCCAGCAGCTATCGGACAGGGGACAATGAGCAGTTCTTC. The J gene is TRBJ2-1, the V gene TRBV5-6; 9 bases align to TRBD1. Germline loops: CDR1 SGHDT, CDR2 YYEEEE. J was trimmed by 5 bases and V by 3 bases; bases with no gene match: 3. The CDR3 runs 14 residues.

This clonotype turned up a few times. The CDR3 DNA follows: TGTGCCAGCAGTGTTATAGCGATGGGACTTTCCTACGAGCAGTACTTC. Protein: CASSVIAMGLSYEQYF. V gene TRBV6-1 combines with J gene TRBJ2-7; possibly TRBD2 for D (6 bases). This CDR3 contains 16 residues. V shed 4 bases and J shed 1 base, with 17 bases lying between them. Germline loops: CDR1 MNHNS, CDR2 SASEGT.

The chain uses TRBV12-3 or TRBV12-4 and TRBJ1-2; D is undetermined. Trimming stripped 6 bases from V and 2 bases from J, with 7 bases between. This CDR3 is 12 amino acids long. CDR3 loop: CASRADNYGYTF. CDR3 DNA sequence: TGTGCCAGCAGGGCCGACAACTATGGCTACACCTTC.

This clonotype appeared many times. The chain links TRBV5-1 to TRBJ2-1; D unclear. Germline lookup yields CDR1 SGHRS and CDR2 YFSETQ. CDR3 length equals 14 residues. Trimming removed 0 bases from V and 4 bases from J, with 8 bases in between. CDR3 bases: TGCGCCAGCAGCTTGGTCGTAGCTTACAATGAGCAGTTCTTC. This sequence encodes CASSLVVAYNEQFF.

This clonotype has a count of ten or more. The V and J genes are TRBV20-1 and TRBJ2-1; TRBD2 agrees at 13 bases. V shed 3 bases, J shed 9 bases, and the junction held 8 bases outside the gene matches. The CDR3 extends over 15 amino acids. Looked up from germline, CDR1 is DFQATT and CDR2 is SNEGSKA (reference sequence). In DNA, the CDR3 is TGCAGTGCTAGCCCTACTAGCGGGAGGGCCGGTGAGCAGTTCTTC. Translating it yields CSASPTSGRAGEQFF.